A selection of T cell receptor beta chains follows, all from one sample in a study of blood T cell repertoires in COVID-19. Repertoires were generated with immunoSEQ multiplex PCR, while TCRdb's copy carries only in-frame clones and drops some. The table records approximately 450,000 clones, roughly 90% of them present only once. The material sequenced was peripheral blood. The source of these receptors is a young woman with acute or convalescent COVID-19. The CDR3 runs from the conserved cysteine through the conserved F or W.

length	V	J	CDR3
15	TRBV28	TRBJ2-1	CASSLAGGPHSEQFF
15	TRBV3-1/TRBV3-2	TRBJ2-5	CASSNEPTPSETQYF
15	TRBV7-9	TRBJ2-2	CASSLVGVLTGELFF
17	TRBV4-1	TRBJ2-7	CASSQEGSAGVLGEQYF
16	TRBV5-4	TRBJ2-2	CASSSGSERNTGELFF
15	TRBV7-8	TRBJ2-5	CASSLNWGDQETQYF
14	TRBV25-1	TRBJ1-4	CASSGSGGREKLFF
16	TRBV5-6	TRBJ2-2	CASSFPPTGNTGELFF
15	TRBV9	TRBJ2-1	CASSTTRQGRNEQFF
13	TRBV2	TRBJ2-7	CASSEGAAYEQYF
13	TRBV4-1	TRBJ1-1	CASSQGLGAEAFF
15	TRBV7-9	TRBJ1-1	CASSLGQGSNTEAFF
16	TRBV5-5	TRBJ1-6	CASSLSGVAGGSPLHF
15	TRBV5-1	TRBJ2-3	CASSLVQGATDTQYF
15	TRBV6-5	TRBJ1-1	CASSYSGGANTEAFF
13	TRBV2	TRBJ2-7	CASNGRDSYEQYF
20	TRBV4-1	TRBJ2-7	CASSQGRGQGALFSPYEQYF
15	TRBV27	TRBJ1-5	CASSREGGAKQPQHF
16	TRBV28	TRBJ1-4	CASSLLPDRGGEKLFF
11	TRBV24-1	TRBJ1-1	CATRSGAEAFF
13	TRBV27	TRBJ1-2	CASSFTGLGGYTF
13	TRBV29-1	TRBJ2-7	CSFLDRSSYEQYF
13	TRBV15	TRBJ1-2	CATSRVALEGYTF
18	TRBV5-5	TRBJ2-3	CASSHTISETGIIDTQYF
13	TRBV6-5	TRBJ2-5	CASSTGVFETQYF
13	TRBV11-3	TRBJ2-2	CASSSQFAGELFF
17	TRBV18	TRBJ2-7	CASSPGGAHTSPYEQYF
14	TRBV9	TRBJ2-2	CASSVATGSGELFF
13	TRBV12-3/TRBV12-4	TRBJ2-3	CASSLGSTDTQYF
12	TRBV2	TRBJ2-7	CASRSQAYEQYF
15	TRBV6-4	TRBJ2-2	CASSVGTGGTGELFF
16	TRBV3-1/TRBV3-2	TRBJ2-3	CASSQVYRGSTDTQYF
14	TRBV7-7	TRBJ2-3	CASSPGLGRDTQYF
13	TRBV2	TRBJ2-1	CASLRSPADEQFF
15	TRBV7-3	TRBJ2-3	CASSYLAGGQDTQYF
14	TRBV6-5	TRBJ1-3	CASSSQRPGNTIYF
13	TRBV6-5	TRBJ2-7	CASSRDRNYEQYF
14	TRBV7-8	TRBJ1-2	CASSLTSSNYGYTF
16	TRBV7-9	TRBJ2-2	CASTPGLAGSTGELFF
15	TRBV15	TRBJ1-2	CATSRDGGGLDGYTF
14	TRBV6-5	TRBJ2-1	CASSLGGTYNEQFF
14	TRBV12-5	TRBJ1-2	CASGFLGVTDGYTF
15	TRBV5-1	TRBJ1-1	CASSLSGNGNTEAFF
16	TRBV24-1	TRBJ2-2	CATSDINRGRTGELFF
14	TRBV7-8	TRBJ2-5	CASSRTGGKETQYF
15	TRBV2	TRBJ2-5	CASSEYGGASKTQYF
16	TRBV5-1	TRBJ2-3	CASSGPPGQNTDTQYF
14	TRBV10-2	TRBJ2-1	CASSESHTYNEQFF